Each of the 20 T cell receptor beta chains below was sequenced from the same sample in a study of shared clonotypes between healthy human individuals. TCRdb keeps only in-frame clones here, not all; method: immunoSEQ multiplex PCR. The repertoire has about 2.5 million clones, less than 95% of them found once; the top ten carry around 0.35%. The material sequenced was naive CD4+ T cells from PBMCs. As to subset: CD45RA+ positively selected. These receptors were taken from a man aged 18 to 30 in good health. Some clones in this sample may be carry-over from other donors' samples.

This clone was recorded once. The V gene is TRBV18, the J gene TRBJ1-2; no reliable D call. Trimming took 0 bases from V and 4 from J, leaving 15 bases between them. The CDR3 consists of 16 residues. The germline V gene encodes CDR1 KGHSH and CDR2 LQKENI. The CDR3 nucleotides are TGTGCCAGCTCACCACCGGAAAGTACGGACTTCTATGGCTACACCTTC. Residues: CASSPPESTDFYGYTF.

A remark on this clone: At one boundary the junction diverges from the germline segment, which might be a read error. The V call is TRBV28, the J call TRBJ2-3; 13 bases are a match to TRBD2. There are 9 residues in the CDR3. Looked up from germline, CDR1 is MDHEN and CDR2 is SYDVKM. The CDR3 nucleotides read TGTGCCAGCGGGACTAGCGGGAACTTT. Protein sequence: CASGTSGNF.

This chain uses TRBV27 with TRBJ2-1; 9 bases match TRBD2. The V and J ends lost 4 bases and 4 bases, in that order; junction bases with no gene match: 5. The CDR3 sequence is 15 residues long. Per germline, CDR1 MNHEY and CDR2 SMNVEV (reference sequence). DNA of the CDR3: TGTGCCAGCAGTTCTAGCGGGACATTTTACAATGAGCAGTTCTTC. Its translation: CASSSSGTFYNEQFF.

The CDR3 protein is CASSEQTTGELFF. The CDR3 region has the DNA TGTGCCAGCAGTGAACAAACTACCGGGGAGCTGTTTTTT. The chain recombines TRBV2 with TRBJ2-2; D not resolved. Trimming removed 2 bases at V and 5 bases at J, with 6 bases between. The CDR3 contains 13 residues. Per germline, CDR1 SNHLY and CDR2 FYNNEI.

DNA for the CDR3: TGTGCCAGCAAGGGGGGACAGAACTACGAGCAGTACTTC. Translating it yields CASKGGQNYEQYF. V is TRBV11-1 and J is TRBJ2-7; weak D call: TRBD1 (7 bases). Per germline, CDR1 SGHAT and CDR2 FQDESV (reference sequence). Trimming stripped 7 bases from V and 3 bases from J, with 13 bases between. The length of the CDR3 is 13 residues.

The CDR3 is CSVGVLAGAYEQYF. Here the CDR3 DNA reads TGCAGCGTTGGTGTACTAGCGGGAGCTTACGAGCAGTACTTC. The chain employs TRBV29-1 and TRBJ2-7; TRBD2 agrees at 11 bases. Losses at the gene ends were 4 bases for V and 4 bases for J; bases not matched to a gene: 6. Germline CDR1 is SQVTM and CDR2 is ANQGSEA. The CDR3 runs 14 residues.

The rearrangement links TRBV7-2 to TRBJ2-7, with D perhaps TRBD2 (5 bases). V shed 7 bases and J shed 1 base, with 17 bases lying between them. The length of the CDR3 is 15 residues. Germline loops: CDR1 SGHTA, CDR2 FQGNSA. The CDR3 loop reads CASTTNGVISYEQYF. CDR3 DNA: TGTGCCAGCACCACAAACGGGGTCATTTCCTACGAGCAGTACTTC.

This rearrangement joins TRBV28 to TRBJ2-7; 10 positions agree with TRBD1. The CDR3 is made up of 15 amino acids. The V segment lost 6 bases and the J segment 1 base; nucleotides outside the gene matches: 6. Germline V gene lookup returns CDR1 MDHEN and CDR2 SYDVKM. For the CDR3, the DNA is TGTGCCAGCAGATCGACAGGGGGCCCTTCCTACGAGCAGTACTTC. Encoded protein: CASRSTGGPSYEQYF.

The chain links TRBV29-1 to TRBJ2-2, with D possibly being TRBD1 (6 bases). The V end lost 4 bases, the J end lost 0 bases, and 12 bases lay between the germline ends. Germline CDR1 reads SQVTM; CDR2 reads ANQGSEA. This CDR3 comprises 15 residues. CDR3 sequence reads: CSVGLGGTNTGELFF. The CDR3, as DNA: TGCAGCGTTGGATTAGGGGGTACGAACACCGGGGAGCTGTTTTTT.

This clone appeared once. The chain links TRBV6-5 to TRBJ1-2, with D possibly being TRBD1 (5 bases). Trimming removed 2 bases from V and 7 bases from J, with 14 bases in between. CDR1 and CDR2 (germline): MNHEY, SVGAGI. CDR3 length: 14 amino acids. The CDR3 region is CASSYGAGPGGYTF. The CDR3 DNA sequence: TGTGCCAGCAGTTACGGCGCGGGACCGGGTGGCTACACCTTC.

V and J are TRBV21-1 and TRBJ1-5; TRBD1 was called by the table and not checked on the DNA. TRBV21-1 corresponds to a pseudogene. The CDR3 extends over 18 amino acids. CDR3: CASRTPGGPDTLKVPQHF. CDR3 DNA sequence: TGTGCCAGCAGGACTCCAGGCGGCCCGGACACCCTCAAGGTGCCCCAGCATTTT.

The rearrangement links TRBV10-3 to TRBJ1-4; D uncertain. V was pared by 0 bases and J by 8 bases, with 13 bases between. The CDR3 consists of 15 residues. Germline lookup yields CDR1 ENHRY and CDR2 SYGVKD. As DNA, the CDR3 is TGTGCCATCAGTGAGTCGGGCAGCGAGTACGAAAAACTGTTTTTT. This codes for CAISESGSEYEKLFF.

Only a few counts were recorded for this clone. Other DNA sequences in the sample encode the same CDR3. The genes are TRBV5-1 and TRBJ1-1; no firm D call. V lost 2 bases, J lost 1 base, and 6 bases lay in between. The germline V gene encodes CDR1 SGHRS and CDR2 YFSETQ. The CDR3 is made up of 13 amino acids. The CDR3 loop reads CASSFTGNTEAFF. CDR3 in DNA: TGCGCCAGCAGCTTCACTGGGAACACTGAAGCTTTCTTT.

This chain links TRBV6-5 with TRBJ1-1; TRBD1 matches at 7 bases. V dropped 6 bases and J dropped 4; count of bases not matched to a gene: 5. This CDR3 contains 13 residues. In germline, CDR1 is MNHEY, CDR2 SVGAGI. The CDR3 is CASRLRDSTEAFF. CDR3 bases: TGTGCCAGCAGACTCCGGGACAGCACTGAAGCTTTCTTT.

This clone was detected only once. The chain employs TRBV5-4 and TRBJ2-1, with D perhaps matching TRBD1 (5 bases). V lost 0 bases to trimming and J lost 5 bases, with 9 bases between them. The CDR3 runs to 14 residues. Germline V gives CDR1 SGHNT, CDR2 YYREEE (reference sequence). CDR3 DNA: TGTGCCAGCAGCTTGGAACCACAGGACAATGAGCAGTTCTTC. This sequence encodes CASSLEPQDNEQFF.

Only one count was recorded for this clone. V usage is TRBV10-1 and J usage is TRBJ2-7, with a possible D match to TRBD2 (6 bases). The CDR3 length is 14 residues. Trimming removed 5 bases at V and 4 bases at J, with 15 bases between. Per germline, CDR1 WNHNN and CDR2 SYGVQD (reference sequence). The CDR3 sequence: CASSPAGSGYEQYF. Written as DNA, the CDR3 is TGCGCCAGCAGTCCCGCGGGGTCTGGGTACGAGCAGTACTTC.

In DNA form, the CDR3 reads TGTGCCAGCAGCTCCACGCGGGGCACAGATACGCAGTATTTT. Its translation is CASSSTRGTDTQYF. The genes are TRBV7-3 and TRBJ2-3; tentatively, D is TRBD2 (5 bases). The CDR3 sequence is 14 residues long. V gave up 4 bases and J gave up 1 base, with 9 bases separating them. CDR1 is SGHTA and CDR2 is FQGTGA in the germline V gene.

V is TRBV6-1 and J is TRBJ1-5; D might be TRBD1 (5 bases). Germline CDR1 is MNHNS and CDR2 is SASEGT. Trimming took off 0 bases at V and 13 bases at J, with 16 bases between the two ends. This CDR3 is 14 amino acids long. CDR3 sequence: CASSEALQGGKQHF. For the CDR3, the DNA is TGTGCCAGCAGTGAAGCGCTTCAGGGAGGGAAACAGCATTTT.

The chain carries TRBV4-2 and TRBJ1-2, with D unclear. Trimming left V 2 bases short and J 8 bases short, with 15 bases between. The CDR3 has 14 residues. Per the germline V gene, CDR1 is LGHNA and CDR2 is YNFKEQ. The CDR3 reads CASSQPDRSGGYTF. The CDR3 DNA follows: TGTGCCAGCAGCCAACCGGACCGGAGTGGAGGCTACACCTTC.

The chain employs TRBV27 and TRBJ2-6; D is perhaps TRBD1 (6 bases). The V and J ends lost 11 bases and 0 bases respectively, with 20 bases between them. The V gene's germline CDR1 is MNHEY and CDR2 SMNVEV (reference sequence). The length of the CDR3 is 17 residues. CDR3 DNA: TGTGCCGCCCGAAGGACAGCGCCCGGCTCTGGGGCCAACGTCCTGACTTTC. Amino acids: CAARRTAPGSGANVLTF.